These 25 T cell receptor beta chains came from one sample sequenced in a study of T cells in Graves' hyperthyroidism and ophthalmopathy. TCR beta CDR3 region amplification was performed from RNA transcripts. When the TCR CDR3 underwent first-round RT-PCR, the HTBI primer set was used. A single record per CDR3 protein comes from TCRdb applying MiXCR to the multiplex PCR reads. This sample yields 450,000 to 700,000 distinct CDR3 sequences, of which 40% to 55% are seen a single time; around 20% belongs to the top ten. Specimen: peripheral blood or thyroid tissue (not recorded which). These TCRs come from an adult woman with Graves' disease, either hyperthyroidism or ophthalmopathy (not recorded which).

This clonotype was seen many times. The chain joins TRBV12-3 or TRBV12-4 to TRBJ2-5; TRBD2 is a possible D gene (5 bases). The CDR3 consists of 14 residues. V lost 8 bases and J lost 4, with 17 bases in between. The CDR3 sequence is CASAFIRGRETQYF. The CDR3 bases are TGTGCCAGCGCGTTTATACGGGGTAGAGAGACCCAGTACTTC.

The chain has TRBV10-2 and TRBJ2-2; 8 bases match TRBD2. The V segment lost 7 bases and the J segment 7 bases; nucleotides outside the gene matches: 8. Germline V gene lookup returns CDR1 WSHSY and CDR2 SAAADI. This CDR3 comprises 14 residues. CDR3 coding DNA: TGCGCCAGCAAGGGACTAGACGGTTACGGGGAGCTGTTTTTT. Translated, it gives CASKGLDGYGELFF.

J is TRBJ2-7 and V is TRBV20-1; the D gene is possibly TRBD1 (5 bases). Germline assignment: CDR1 DFQATT and CDR2 SNEGSKA (reference sequence). The V end lost 5 bases, the J end lost 4 bases, and 12 bases lay between the germline ends. The CDR3 covers 12 residues. The DNA of the CDR3 is TGCAGTGCTCCAAAGGGGCCTTACGAGCAGTACTTC. Translating it yields CSAPKGPYEQYF.

This clonotype came up a few times. The chain uses TRBV7-2 and TRBJ2-5; TRBD1 is a possible D gene (5 bases). Per the germline V gene, CDR1 is SGHTA and CDR2 is FQGNSA. Trimming stripped 0 bases from V and 5 bases from J, with 7 bases between. The CDR3 totals 13 residues. The CDR3, as DNA: TGTGCCAGCAGCTTAGCGACAGAGGAGACCCAGTACTTC. This gives the protein CASSLATEETQYF.

The chain has TRBV27 and TRBJ2-5, with D maybe TRBD2 (5 bases). The CDR3 is 14 residues long. The germline gives CDR1 MNHEY, CDR2 SMNVEV (reference sequence). V lost 6 bases to trimming and J lost 10 bases, with 21 bases between them. CDR3 DNA sequence: TGTGCCAGCAGCCAAGAAGCGGCCTCAAAGATCCAGTACTTC. Amino acid sequence: CASSQEAASKIQYF.

This clonotype was seen at least ten times. V gene TRBV19 combines with J gene TRBJ2-6; possibly TRBD1 for D (6 bases). This CDR3 has 16 amino acids. CDR1 and CDR2 from the germline V gene are LNHDA and SQIVND (reference sequence). The V gene lost 5 bases and the J gene lost 1 base, with 12 bases spanning the gap. This CDR3 reads CASSDPDRSGANVLTF. The CDR3 nucleotides are TGTGCCAGTAGTGACCCCGACAGGTCTGGGGCCAACGTCCTGACTTTC.

This chain joins TRBV12-3 or TRBV12-4 and TRBJ1-5; D might be TRBD1 (6 bases). CDR3 length: 13 amino acids. The V end lost 5 bases, the J end lost 6 bases, and 11 bases lay between the germline ends. CDR3 DNA: TGTGCCAGCAGTAGACAGGAAGGTCAGCCCCAGCATTTT. As protein: CASSRQEGQPQHF.

This sequence joins TRBV15 and TRBJ1-6, with D possibly matching TRBD1 (5 bases). The CDR3 extends over 15 amino acids. Germline CDR1 LNHNV, CDR2 YYDKDF (reference sequence). V dropped 2 bases and J dropped 7 bases, with 12 bases sitting between them. This CDR3 reads CATSRRQGNNSPLHF. In nucleotides, the CDR3 is TGTGCCACCAGCAGACGCCAGGGAAACAATTCACCCCTCCACTTT.

The chain employs TRBV7-9 and TRBJ1-4; D ambiguous. Germline V gene sequence: CDR1 SEHNR, CDR2 FQNEAQ (reference sequence). There are 13 residues in the CDR3. V lost 9 bases and J 8 bases, leaving 16 bases between the germline ends. This CDR3 reads CASSMFRGEKLFF. CDR3 nucleotide sequence: TGTGCCAGTAGTATGTTTCGTGGCGAAAAACTGTTTTTT.

This clonotype was counted a single time. The gene calls are TRBV20-1 and TRBJ2-5; weak D call: TRBD1 (7 bases). The germline V gene encodes CDR1 DFQATT and CDR2 SNEGSKA (reference sequence). With 5 bases removed from V and 5 bases from J, the gap between germline ends came to 18 bases. This CDR3 contains 14 residues. This chain's CDR3 is CSAVDRAGRETQYF. The CDR3 DNA reads as TGCAGTGCTGTCGACAGGGCTGGGAGGGAGACCCAGTACTTC.

The chain joins TRBV10-3 to TRBJ1-4; no firm D call. Germline loops: CDR1 ENHRY, CDR2 SYGVKD. The CDR3 sequence is 14 residues long. V lost 3 bases to trimming and J lost 7 bases, with 12 bases between them. DNA for the CDR3: TGTGCCATCAGTGACTCCTCAACGTTTGAAAAACTGTTTTTT. Its translation: CAISDSSTFEKLFF.

The chain couples TRBV7-2 to TRBJ1-1; no definite D call. Germline CDR1 reads SGHTA; CDR2 reads FQGNSA. This CDR3 spans 15 amino acids. V was trimmed by 7 bases and J by 4 bases, leaving 19 bases between them. CDR3 bases: TGTGCCAGCACCCTGAAGACTGGTTTGGGCACTGAAGCTTTCTTT. Translation gives CASTLKTGLGTEAFF.

This clonotype was seen repeatedly, ten times or more. V and J are TRBV29-1 and TRBJ2-7, with 8 nucleotides matching TRBD1. Trimming at V came to 4 bases and at J to 7 bases, leaving 12 bases not matched to a gene. Germline V gene data show CDR1 as SQVTM and CDR2 as ANQGSEA. The CDR3 covers 14 residues. CDR3 sequence (DNA): TGCAGCGTTGGTCCTGGGACAGGACGTGGGGAGCAGTACTTC. Amino acid sequence: CSVGPGTGRGEQYF.

This rearrangement joins TRBV10-3 to TRBJ2-2; 12 bases agree with TRBD1. Germline CDR1 and CDR2: ENHRY and SYGVKD. The V segment lost 6 bases and the J segment 4 bases; nucleotides outside the gene matches: 3. The CDR3 sequence is 15 residues long. The CDR3 DNA is TGTGCCATCAGGGGACAGGGGGCGGGCACCGGGGAGCTGTTTTTT. This gives the protein CAIRGQGAGTGELFF.

This clonotype was seen ten or more times. The chain recombines TRBV5-1 with TRBJ2-7; D is perhaps TRBD2 (5 bases). This CDR3 region has 16 residues. CDR1 is SGHRS and CDR2 is YFSETQ in the germline V gene. The germline V and J ends were trimmed by 1 base and 7 bases, with 21 bases remaining between them. CDR3 coding DNA: TGCGCCAGCAGCTTGTTTATTTCGGCAGGAGGTAGAGAGCAGTACTTC. As protein: CASSLFISAGGREQYF. Based on the CDR3 plus reference TRBV5-1 and TRBJ2-7, the full variable domain is KAGVTQTPRYLIKTRGQQVTLSCSPISGHRSVSWYQQTPGQGLQFLFEYFSETQRNKGNFPGRFSGRQFSNSRSEMNVSTLELGDSALYLCASSLFISAGGREQYFGPGTRLTVT.

Concerning this clonotype itself: One base away lies a much larger clone, so this may be a sequencing read error. The chain uses TRBV2 and TRBJ2-2; D remains ambiguous. With 4 bases removed from V and 3 bases from J, the gap between germline ends came to 6 bases. The CDR3 extends over 13 amino acids. Per germline, CDR1 SNHLY and CDR2 FYNNEI. The CDR3 region is CASSGLYTGELFF. For the CDR3, the DNA is TGTGCCAGCAGTGGGCTGTACACCGGGGAGCTGTTTTTT.

The V call is TRBV29-1, the J call TRBJ2-7; D unclear. V was shortened by 1 base and J by 0 bases, with 10 bases between the two germline ends. Per the germline V gene, CDR1 is SQVTM and CDR2 is ANQGSEA. This CDR3 is built from 14 residues. CDR3 protein: CSVEVGISSYEQYF. CDR3 in DNA: TGCAGCGTTGAAGTAGGGATAAGCTCCTACGAGCAGTACTTC.

The chain links TRBV2 to TRBJ2-5, with 12 bases matching TRBD2. V lost 1 base and J lost 5; bases outside the gene matches: 11. The CDR3 totals 18 residues. The germline V gene has CDR1 SNHLY and CDR2 FYNNEI. The CDR3 loop reads CASSEGETLAGGWETQYF. The CDR3 nucleotides are TGTGCCAGCAGTGAAGGGGAGACTCTAGCGGGAGGGTGGGAGACCCAGTACTTC.

The chain carries TRBV7-9 and TRBJ1-1; D uncertain. Per germline, CDR1 SEHNR and CDR2 FQNEAQ (reference sequence). V lost 5 bases to trimming and J lost 3 bases, with 16 bases between them. This CDR3 has 15 amino acids. CDR3 sequence reads: CASSLLGPKDTEAFF. CDR3 bases: TGTGCCAGCAGCCTCCTCGGGCCCAAGGACACTGAAGCTTTCTTT.

This sequence joins TRBV2 and TRBJ2-5; 7 bases are shared with TRBD2. Germline assignment: CDR1 SNHLY and CDR2 FYNNEI. With 8 bases clipped from V and 0 bases from J, the junction kept 21 bases outside the gene matches. The CDR3 is 19 amino acids. CDR3 nucleotide sequence: TGTGCCAGCCGCCCCGCTAGCGGTTCCTACGAGCAGTACCAAGAGACCCAGTACTTC. Encoded protein: CASRPASGSYEQYQETQYF. Looking up the rest from reference TRBV2 and TRBJ2-5 gives the full variable domain: EPEVTQTPSHQVTQMGQEVILRCVPISNHLYFYWYRQILGQKVEFLVSFYNNEISEKSEIFDDQFSVERPDGSNFTLKIRSTKLEDSAMYFCASRPASGSYEQYQETQYFGPGTRLLVL.

This chain uses TRBV2 with TRBJ1-5; weak D call: TRBD1 (5 bases). Germline values: CDR1 SNHLY, CDR2 FYNNEI. Deletions cut 2 bases from V and 7 bases from J, with 9 bases between. The CDR3 is 13 amino acids. The CDR3 nucleotides are TGTGCCAGCAGTGAACAGGGTAGGCAGCCCCAGCATTTT. Encoded protein: CASSEQGRQPQHF.

The table lists this clonotype with a count of one. Because it lacks the conserved phenylalanine or tryptophan at the end, this CDR3 is likely a read error. The DNA is left out, because the CDR3 cannot be placed on it with certainty; the CDR3 is given as TCRdb lists it. V and J are TRBV14 and TRBJ1-6; the D call of TRBD1 is as the table states it, not checked on the DNA. Germline CDR1 is SGHDN and CDR2 is FVKESK. Both ends counted, the CDR3 spans 9 residues. The CDR3 sequence: CASSPIVGT.

The rearrangement joins TRBV9 to TRBJ2-7; D is ambiguous. CDR1 SGDLS and CDR2 YYNGEE come from the germline V gene. The CDR3 length is 15 residues. V lost 5 bases and J 0 bases, leaving 15 bases between the germline ends. DNA of the CDR3: TGTGCCAGCAGTGCACCCCTTTCGGGCTCCTACGAGCAGTACTTC. Its translation is CASSAPLSGSYEQYF. Based on the CDR3 plus reference TRBV9 and TRBJ2-7, the full variable domain is DSGVTQTPKHLITATGQRVTLRCSPRSGDLSVYWYQQSLDQGLQFLIQYYNGEERAKGNILERFSAQQFPDLHSELNLSSLELGDSALYFCASSAPLSGSYEQYFGPGTRLTVT.

This clonotype has at least ten counts. The chain uses TRBV2 and TRBJ1-5; D not certain. The germline V gene has CDR1 SNHLY and CDR2 FYNNEI. The CDR3 is 16 amino acids. The V end lost 6 bases, the J end lost 2 bases, and 17 bases lay between the germline ends. The CDR3 loop reads CASRAGSRSGNQPQHF. The CDR3 bases are TGTGCCAGCAGGGCCGGGAGCAGGAGCGGCAATCAGCCCCAGCATTTT.

The CDR3 spells CASSTGTVTEKLFF. The CDR3 DNA reads TGCGCCAGCAGCACCGGGACAGTCACTGAAAAACTGTTTTTT. V is TRBV5-1 and J is TRBJ1-4; TRBD1 agrees at 7 bases. The CDR3 runs 14 residues. Germline lookup yields CDR1 SGHRS and CDR2 YFSETQ. Trimming cost V 4 bases and J 7 bases; bases outside gene matches: 7.